What follows are 31 T cell receptor beta chains derived from one specimen sequenced in a study of CD8+CD57+ T cells in acquired aplastic anemia. TCR beta VDJ and CDR3 profiles were obtained from a genomic DNA template. Each CDR3 protein gets one entry after TCRdb re-called the reads with MiXCR. This table holds approximately 270,000 distinct CDR3 sequences, around 60% found once. The sequenced sample was sorted CD4+, CD8+, or CD8+CD57+ T cells (not recorded which) from PBMCs. These TCRs come from a human donor with severe aplastic anemia or a healthy control (not recorded which).

A word on this clonotype: This clone may be a read error of a much larger clone one base away. J is TRBJ1-2 and V is TRBV7-3, with a weak D call TRBD1 (5 bases). This CDR3 is built from 13 residues. V lost 4 bases and J lost 4, with 10 bases in between. Germline V gene data show CDR1 as SGHTA and CDR2 as FQGTGA. The CDR3 DNA follows: TGTGCCAGCAGCTGTACAGGCTTCTATGGCTACACCTTC. As protein: CASSCTGFYGYTF.

The J gene is TRBJ2-1, the V gene TRBV7-3; the match to TRBD2 covers 8 bases. After removal of 1 base from V and 6 bases from J, the junction contained 5 bases not matched to a gene. The length of the CDR3 is 15 residues. Germline V gives CDR1 SGHTA, CDR2 FQGTGA. CDR3 nucleotide sequence: TGTGCCAGCAGCTTAAACGGGGGGGTCACCAATGAGCAGTTCTTC. Its translation is CASSLNGGVTNEQFF.

This chain links TRBV29-1 with TRBJ1-5; 9 nucleotides agree with TRBD1. CDR1 and CDR2 (germline): SQVTM, ANQGSEA. The CDR3 spans 15 residues. With 6 bases clipped from V and 3 bases from J, the junction kept 9 bases outside the gene matches. Here the CDR3 reads CSVVFGTGFNQPQHF. The CDR3 DNA reads as TGCAGCGTCGTGTTCGGGACAGGGTTCAATCAGCCCCAGCATTTT.

This clonotype was recorded at least ten times. The gene calls are TRBV5-1 and TRBJ2-3; 7 bases map to TRBD1. The CDR3 is made up of 14 amino acids. Trimming removed 2 bases from V and 4 bases from J; junction bases left unmatched: 4. Germline V gives CDR1 SGHRS, CDR2 YFSETQ. The CDR3 coding sequence is TGCGCCAGCAGCTTTCGGACAGGTCCAGATACGCAGTATTTT. Translating it yields CASSFRTGPDTQYF.

This chain connects TRBV5-8 to TRBJ2-7, with D unresolved. Trimming took 1 base from V and 7 from J, leaving 12 bases between them. The length of the CDR3 is 13 residues. CDR1 is SGHTS and CDR2 is YDEGEE in the germline V gene. The CDR3 is CASSLRVVREQYF. As DNA, the CDR3 is TGTGCCAGCAGCTTGAGGGTGGTTCGGGAGCAGTACTTC.

This rearrangement joins TRBV7-2 to TRBJ2-5; TRBD1 aligns across 7 bases. The CDR3 runs to 14 residues. Germline V CDR1 and CDR2: SGHTA, FQGNSA. The trim removed 5 bases at V and 2 bases at J, leaving 5 bases unmatched. Here the CDR3 DNA reads TGTGCCAGCAGCATCCAGGGACAGCAAGAGACCCAGTACTTC. It yields the protein CASSIQGQQETQYF.

The chain uses TRBV9 and TRBJ2-5; TRBD2 agrees at 7 bases. The CDR3 has 14 amino acids. V was pared by 3 bases and J by 3 bases, with 5 bases of the junction left unmatched. From germline, CDR1 is SGDLS and CDR2 YYNGEE. DNA of the CDR3: TGTGCCAGCAGCGCCGCGACTAGCAAAGAGACCCAGTACTTC. Protein product: CASSAATSKETQYF. Looking up the rest from reference TRBV9 and TRBJ2-5 gives the full variable domain: DSGVTQTPKHLITATGQRVTLRCSPRSGDLSVYWYQQSLDQGLQFLIQYYNGEERAKGNILERFSAQQFPDLHSELNLSSLELGDSALYFCASSAATSKETQYFGPGTRLLVL.

This clonotype was seen ten or more times. The chain uses TRBV5-1 and TRBJ2-7, with D perhaps assigned TRBD1 or TRBD2 (5 bases each). The CDR3 length is 15 residues. CDR1 is SGHRS, CDR2 YFSETQ, per germline. V lost 4 bases and J 0 bases, leaving 14 bases between the germline ends. CDR3 residues: CASSELRGSSYEQYF. The CDR3 coding sequence is TGCGCCAGCAGCGAACTTCGGGGCAGCTCCTACGAGCAGTACTTC.

The chain couples TRBV20-1 to TRBJ2-5; D gene unclear. The V end was cut by 6 bases, the J end by 0 bases, with 5 bases between. Germline-derived CDR1 and CDR2 are DFQATT and SNEGSKA (reference sequence). This CDR3 comprises 11 residues. The CDR3 region has the DNA TGCAGTGCCTTAGACCAAGAGACCCAGTACTTC. Translating gives CSALDQETQYF.

The genes are TRBV28 and TRBJ2-2; D is possibly TRBD1 (5 bases). The germline V and J ends were trimmed by 6 bases and 6 bases, with 11 bases remaining between them. Germline V gene sequence: CDR1 MDHEN, CDR2 SYDVKM. This CDR3 contains 13 residues. The CDR3 DNA is TGTGCCAGCAGATCGACAGACCCCGGGGAGCTGTTTTTT. This codes for CASRSTDPGELFF.

The table lists this clonotype with a few counts. This rearrangement joins TRBV24-1 to TRBJ2-5; 8 positions match TRBD1. The germline gives CDR1 KGHDR, CDR2 SFDVKD. Losses at the gene ends were 4 bases for V and 6 bases for J; bases not matched to a gene: 9. This CDR3 is built from 15 residues. The CDR3 nucleotides are TGTGCCACCAGTGACCCAAGGACAGGGAAGCAGACCCAGTACTTC. This gives the protein CATSDPRTGKQTQYF.

This clonotype occurred a few times. This may come from a read error, since a much larger clone is one base off. CDR3 region: CASSPPGDREEQYF. As DNA, the CDR3 is TGTGCCAGCAGCCCTCCGGGCGACCGCGAGGAGCAGTACTTC. This chain joins TRBV7-8 and TRBJ2-7; D is ambiguous. Looked up from germline, CDR1 is SGHVS and CDR2 is FQNEAQ. The CDR3 is 14 residues long. The germline V and J ends were trimmed by 5 bases and 7 bases, with 18 bases remaining between them.

The chain is built from TRBV2 and TRBJ2-7; tentatively, D is TRBD2 (6 bases). V was cut by 6 bases and J by 2 bases, with 14 bases left in between. The germline V gene encodes CDR1 SNHLY and CDR2 FYNNEI. The CDR3 covers 14 residues. DNA for the CDR3: TGTGCCAGCAGCGGCGGGACTCAGACCTACGAGCAGTACTTC. Protein sequence: CASSGGTQTYEQYF.

This rearrangement joins TRBV2 to TRBJ1-5; no reliable D call. Germline CDR1 SNHLY, CDR2 FYNNEI. The CDR3 length is 12 residues. Between the trimmed V and J ends, which lost 1 base and 7 bases, there was a span of 5 bases. The CDR3: CASSEGHQPQHF. CDR3 nucleotides: TGTGCCAGCAGTGAAGGGCACCAGCCCCAGCATTTT.

The rearrangement uses TRBV20-1 and TRBJ1-4; the match to TRBD1 covers 9 bases. Germline V gene sequence: CDR1 DFQATT, CDR2 SNEGSKA (reference sequence). V dropped 5 bases and J dropped 6; count of bases not matched to a gene: 7. CDR3 size: 14 residues. The CDR3 coding sequence is TGCAGTGCTGGGGGACAGGGAGGATATGAAAAACTGTTTTTT. It codes for CSAGGQGGYEKLFF.

This chain joins TRBV10-3 and TRBJ2-7; 7 bases are shared with TRBD2. There are 13 residues in the CDR3. Germline values: CDR1 ENHRY, CDR2 SYGVKD. V dropped 10 bases and J dropped 4; count of bases not matched to a gene: 10. DNA for the CDR3: TGTGCCACCCGGGAGGAGACGGAATACGAGCAGTACTTC. Translation: CATREETEYEQYF.

This chain links TRBV19 with TRBJ1-1, with 8 bases aligning to TRBD1. Unmatched junction bases numbered 7, after V lost 9 bases and J lost 1 base. Germline CDR1 reads LNHDA; CDR2 reads SQIVND (reference sequence). The CDR3 is made up of 14 amino acids. CDR3 coding DNA: TGTGCCAGCAAACCCCAGGGGGCGAACACTGAAGCTTTCTTT. Translated: CASKPQGANTEAFF. The complete variable domain, with remaining parts taken from reference TRBV19 and TRBJ1-1, reads DGGITQSPKYLFRKEGQNVTLSCEQNLNHDAMYWYRQDPGQGLRLIYYSQIVNDFQKGDIAEGYSVSREKKESFPLTVTSAQKNPTAFYLCASKPQGANTEAFFGQGTRLTVV.

This clonotype was found a few times. One base away lies a much larger clone, so this may be a sequencing read error. This rearrangement joins TRBV7-9 to TRBJ1-4; perhaps TRBD1 as D (5 bases). CDR1 and CDR2 (germline): SEHNR, FQNEAQ (reference sequence). The CDR3 is 17 amino acids. CDR3 residues: CASSFGGSGTLNEELFF. CDR3 bases: TGTGCCAGCAGCTTTGGTGGTTCGGGGACTCTTAATGAAGAACTGTTTTTT.

This clonotype was recorded a few times. V usage is TRBV7-9 and J usage is TRBJ1-2; the D is unclear. Germline loops: CDR1 SEHNR, CDR2 FQNEAQ (reference sequence). V was cut by 5 bases and J by 0 bases, with 7 bases left in between. The CDR3 sequence is 13 residues long. The CDR3: CASSPGSNYGYTF. The CDR3 region has the DNA TGTGCCAGCAGCCCCGGCTCTAACTATGGCTACACCTTC.

This clonotype was seen a few times. The chain links TRBV19 to TRBJ1-5; D might be TRBD1 (5 bases). The CDR3 runs 15 residues. Trimming stripped 5 bases from V and 6 bases from J, with 17 bases between. Germline lookup yields CDR1 LNHDA and CDR2 SQIVND (reference sequence). The CDR3 nucleotides read TGTGCCAGTAGTTTCTCGGGGGGTTCGAGTCAGCCCCAGCATTTT. Its translation is CASSFSGGSSQPQHF.

The V call is TRBV4-1, the J call TRBJ2-7, with a possible D match to TRBD2 (7 bases). Germline CDR1 and CDR2: MGHRA and YSYEKL. The CDR3 has 15 residues. The germline V and J ends were trimmed by 4 bases and 2 bases, with 15 bases remaining between them. CDR3 DNA sequence: TGCGCCAGCAGCCCTAGGGGGGAGGGGACCTACGAGCAGTACTTC. This encodes CASSPRGEGTYEQYF.

This clonotype was counted between two and nine times. This sequence joins TRBV9 and TRBJ2-3; TRBD2 agrees at 8 bases. V shed 4 bases and J 1 base; nucleotides not matched to a gene: 8. The CDR3 is 16 residues long. CDR1 SGDLS and CDR2 YYNGEE come from the germline V gene. The CDR3 reads CASSLPTSVRTDTQYF. CDR3 nucleotide sequence: TGTGCCAGCAGCCTCCCGACTAGCGTCCGCACAGATACGCAGTATTTT.

This clonotype came up many times. The chain uses TRBV27 and TRBJ1-5; 8 bases are shared with TRBD1. CDR3 length: 14 residues. V was clipped by 10 bases and J by 5 bases; unmatched bases: 10. Germline V lookup: CDR1 MNHEY, CDR2 SMNVEV (reference sequence). CDR3 region: CANLDRGRDQPQHF. The DNA for the CDR3 is TGTGCCAACCTCGACAGGGGAAGGGATCAGCCCCAGCATTTT.

This clonotype was counted a few times. The V and J genes are TRBV6-4 and TRBJ1-6; no firm D call. There are 13 residues in the CDR3. The ends were cut back, 2 bases at V and 6 bases at J, with 5 bases in the middle. In germline, CDR1 is MRHNA, CDR2 SNTAGT. CDR3 loop: CASSDELNSPLHF. CDR3 bases: TGTGCCAGCAGTGACGAGCTTAATTCACCCCTCCACTTT.

To note about this clonotype: The CDR3 does not close with the conserved phenylalanine or tryptophan, likely indicating a read error. The limits of the CDR3 on the DNA are not certain, so only TCRdb's listed CDR3 is given. The chain couples TRBV12-3 or TRBV12-4 to TRBJ2-6. The CDR3 comprises 8 residues, both ends counted. CDR3 amino acids: CASSPLAS.

This clonotype was detected ten times or more. The rearrangement links TRBV5-1 to TRBJ1-5; unclear D gene. Germline V gene sequence: CDR1 SGHRS, CDR2 YFSETQ. The V end lost 4 bases, the J end lost 1 base, and 12 bases lay between the germline ends. The CDR3 runs 15 residues. DNA of the CDR3: TGCGCCAGCAGCGCGGGTACGGGGAGCAATCAGCCCCAGCATTTT. Amino acid sequence: CASSAGTGSNQPQHF. Based on the CDR3 plus reference TRBV5-1 and TRBJ1-5, the full variable domain is KAGVTQTPRYLIKTRGQQVTLSCSPISGHRSVSWYQQTPGQGLQFLFEYFSETQRNKGNFPGRFSGRQFSNSRSEMNVSTLELGDSALYLCASSAGTGSNQPQHFGDGTRLSIL.

This clonotype was counted once. The chain carries TRBV25-1 and TRBJ1-3; D uncertain. Germline CDR1 and CDR2: MGHDK and SYGVNS. This CDR3 region has 12 residues. V lost 6 bases to trimming and J lost 0 bases, with 3 bases between them. The CDR3 DNA sequence: TGTGCCAGCAGAAGCTCTGGAAACACCATATATTTT. This translates into CASRSSGNTIYF.

The J gene is TRBJ2-7, the V gene TRBV2, with D hard to call. V lost 5 bases to trimming and J lost 6 bases, with 11 bases between them. Per the germline V gene, CDR1 is SNHLY and CDR2 is FYNNEI. The CDR3 consists of 12 residues. The CDR3 nucleotides read TGTGCCAGCAGTCTCACTCTTAGCGAGCAGTACTTC. Protein: CASSLTLSEQYF. Full variable domain (rest looked up from reference TRBV2 and TRBJ2-7): EPEVTQTPSHQVTQMGQEVILRCVPISNHLYFYWYRQILGQKVEFLVSFYNNEISEKSEIFDDQFSVERPDGSNFTLKIRSTKLEDSAMYFCASSLTLSEQYFGPGTRLTVT.

This clonotype was picked up many times. The chain joins TRBV20-1 to TRBJ2-3, with D uncertain. Germline-derived CDR1 and CDR2 are DFQATT and SNEGSKA (reference sequence). The CDR3 runs 15 residues. V dropped 1 base and J dropped 1 base, with 12 bases sitting between them. The CDR3 nucleotides read TGCAGTGCTAGAGTTCGTCGTAAGGGCACAGATACGCAGTATTTT. This sequence encodes CSARVRRKGTDTQYF.

DNA of the CDR3: TGTGCCAGCAGCTTAACTCCTTCCCCTAGCGGAGTCAAAAACATTCAGTACTTC. Protein sequence: CASSLTPSPSGVKNIQYF. V usage is TRBV7-8 and J usage is TRBJ2-4, with TRBD2 matching over 7 bases. The length of the CDR3 is 18 residues. The V gene's germline CDR1 is SGHVS and CDR2 FQNEAQ. V trimming: 2 bases; J trimming: 3 bases; junction bases outside the gene matches: 13. The variable domain in full, with the rest retrieved from reference TRBV7-8 and TRBJ2-4, is GAGVSQSPRYKVAKRGQDVALRCDPISGHVSLFWYQQALGQGPEFLTYFQNEAQLDKSGLPSDRFFAERPEGSVSTLKIQRTQQEDSAVYLCASSLTPSPSGVKNIQYFGAGTRLSVL.

The chain couples TRBV6-6 to TRBJ2-7; D unclear. CDR3 length equals 13 residues. Looked up from germline, CDR1 is MNHNY and CDR2 is SVGAGI (reference sequence). The V and J ends lost 2 bases and 6 bases respectively, with 11 bases between them. The CDR3 reads CASSYRFRGEQYF. In nucleotides, the CDR3 is TGTGCCAGCAGTTACAGGTTCAGAGGCGAGCAGTACTTC.